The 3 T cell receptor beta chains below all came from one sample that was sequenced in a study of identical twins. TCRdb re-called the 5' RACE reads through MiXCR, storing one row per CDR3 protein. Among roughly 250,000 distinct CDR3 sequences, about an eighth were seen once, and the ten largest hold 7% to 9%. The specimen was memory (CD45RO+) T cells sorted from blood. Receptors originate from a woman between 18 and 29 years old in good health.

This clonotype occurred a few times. DNA of the CDR3: TGTGCCAGCAGTTACGGCAGCCAAGAGACCCAGTACTTC. Amino acids: CASSYGSQETQYF. The gene calls are TRBV6-6 and TRBJ2-5; D not certain. The germline V gene encodes CDR1 MNHNY and CDR2 SVGAGI (reference sequence). This CDR3 has 13 residues. Trimming took 2 bases from V and 1 from J, leaving 5 bases between them.

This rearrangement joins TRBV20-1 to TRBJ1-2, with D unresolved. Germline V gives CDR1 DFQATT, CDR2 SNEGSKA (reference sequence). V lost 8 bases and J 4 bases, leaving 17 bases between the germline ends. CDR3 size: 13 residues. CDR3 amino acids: CSPLGGRLYGYTF. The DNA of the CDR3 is TGCAGTCCCCTGGGAGGGCGGCTCTATGGCTACACCTTC.

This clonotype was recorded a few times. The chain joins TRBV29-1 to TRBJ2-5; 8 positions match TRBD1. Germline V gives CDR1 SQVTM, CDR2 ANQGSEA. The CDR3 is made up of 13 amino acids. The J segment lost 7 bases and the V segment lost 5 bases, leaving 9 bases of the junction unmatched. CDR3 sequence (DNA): TGCAGCGTTAAACCGGGACAGGTTGTGACCCAGTACTTC. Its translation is CSVKPGQVVTQYF.